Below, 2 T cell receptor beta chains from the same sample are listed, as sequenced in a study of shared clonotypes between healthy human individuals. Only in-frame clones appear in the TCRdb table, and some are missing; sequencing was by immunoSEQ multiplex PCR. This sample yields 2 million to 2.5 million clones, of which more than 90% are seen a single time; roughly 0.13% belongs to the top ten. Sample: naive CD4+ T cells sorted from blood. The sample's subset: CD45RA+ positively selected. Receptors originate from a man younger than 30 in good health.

CDR3 loop: CASSHVEASGTEAFF. The CDR3 bases are TGCGCCAGCAGCCATGTGGAGGCCAGTGGGACTGAAGCTTTCTTT. The J gene is TRBJ1-1, the V gene TRBV4-3, with unresolved D. CDR1 is LGHNA and CDR2 is YSLEER in the germline V gene. Trimming cost V 3 bases and J 5 bases, with 16 bases left between them. This CDR3 has 15 amino acids.

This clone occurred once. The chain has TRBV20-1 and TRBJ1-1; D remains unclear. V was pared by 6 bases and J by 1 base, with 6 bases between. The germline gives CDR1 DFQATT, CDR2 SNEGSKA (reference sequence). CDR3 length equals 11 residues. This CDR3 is CSADTNTEAFF. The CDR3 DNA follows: TGCAGTGCGGATACGAACACTGAAGCTTTCTTT.